These 22 T cell receptor beta chains were all obtained from the same sample, sequenced in a study of T-cell memory formation after mild COVID-19. TCRdb reanalysed the 5' RACE reads using MiXCR and keeps one entry per CDR3 protein. The sample has around 300,000 distinct CDR3 sequences, roughly 8.2% seen once. The sample was PBMCs or a T cell subset sorted from them (not recorded which). All receptors come from a man aged 18 to 29 who had mild COVID-19 (a few samples of this study predate the infection). Cell type and time point are not known.

This clonotype has more than one count but fewer than ten. The rearrangement joins TRBV24-1 to TRBJ2-2; 11 bases agree with TRBD1. The germline gives CDR1 KGHDR, CDR2 SFDVKD. The CDR3 totals 17 residues. V trimming: 5 bases; J trimming: 4 bases; junction bases outside the gene matches: 8. This CDR3 is CATSGGQGAPVTGELFF. For the CDR3, the DNA is TGTGCCACCAGTGGAGGACAGGGGGCGCCGGTCACCGGGGAGCTGTTTTTT.

V is TRBV3-1 and J is TRBJ1-1, with D perhaps matching TRBD1 (5 bases). Germline CDR1 is LGHDT and CDR2 is YNNKEL (reference sequence). The V end lost 3 bases, the J end lost 5 bases, and 13 bases lay between the germline ends. This CDR3 is 14 amino acids long. This CDR3 is CASSQSRVWTEAFF. The CDR3, as DNA: TGTGCCAGCAGCCAGTCCAGGGTATGGACTGAAGCTTTCTTT.

This rearrangement joins TRBV20-1 to TRBJ1-6; D is unclear. Germline CDR1 reads DFQATT; CDR2 reads SNEGSKA (reference sequence). The ends were cut back, 5 bases at V and 9 bases at J, with 2 bases in the middle. This CDR3 comprises 9 residues. The CDR3 protein is CSAASPLHF. CDR3 nucleotide sequence: TGCAGTGCTGCTTCACCCCTCCACTTT.

This rearrangement joins TRBV20-1 to TRBJ1-5, with TRBD1 identical over 10 bases. CDR3 length: 16 residues. The germline CDR1 and CDR2 sequences are DFQATT and SNEGSKA (reference sequence). The junction had 10 bases not matched to a gene; V was cut back by 6 bases and J by 2 bases. CDR3 in amino acids: CSARDRGIFGNQPQHF. In DNA form, the CDR3 reads TGCAGTGCGAGGGACAGGGGAATTTTCGGCAATCAGCCCCAGCATTTT.

This clonotype was counted at least ten times. The chain links TRBV11-2 to TRBJ2-2; 9 bases fit TRBD1. Germline values: CDR1 SGHAT, CDR2 FQNNGV. Germline trimming cut 3 bases from V and 7 bases from J; bases unmatched to any gene: 6. This CDR3 comprises 15 residues. CDR3 in DNA: TGTGCCAGCAGCTTTAACAGGGGGCAAGGCGGGGAGCTGTTTTTT. This codes for CASSFNRGQGGELFF.

V usage is TRBV12-3 or TRBV12-4 and J usage is TRBJ2-2; D may be TRBD1 or TRBD2 (5 bases each). Trimming pared 6 bases from V and 6 bases from J, leaving 14 bases between. CDR3 length: 14 residues. As DNA, the CDR3 is TGTGCCAGCAGCTTCGGGACCCCGCCCGGGGAGCTGTTTTTT. It specifies CASSFGTPPGELFF.

The chain uses TRBV6-5 and TRBJ2-3, with D unresolved. V lost 6 bases and J 1 base, leaving 23 bases between the germline ends. The CDR3 sequence is 18 residues long. CDR1 and CDR2 (germline): MNHEY, SVGAGI. CDR3 in amino acids: CASSPDPNVMVGTDTQYF. DNA of the CDR3: TGTGCCAGCAGCCCTGACCCGAACGTGATGGTCGGCACAGATACGCAGTATTTT.

This clonotype turned up a few times. This chain's CDR3 is CASSLTVRGSGANVLTF. The DNA for the CDR3 is TGCGCCAGCAGCTTGACAGTTAGGGGTTCTGGGGCCAACGTCCTGACTTTC. The chain employs TRBV5-1 and TRBJ2-6, with a tentative D call TRBD1 (5 bases). Germline V gene data show CDR1 as SGHRS and CDR2 as YFSETQ. V dropped 1 base and J dropped 1 base, with 12 bases sitting between them. The CDR3 consists of 17 residues.

DNA of the CDR3: TGTGCCAGCAGCTTCGACAGGGGAACTAATGAAAAACTGTTTTTT. Protein sequence: CASSFDRGTNEKLFF. The J gene is TRBJ1-4, the V gene TRBV7-2, with 8 bases matching TRBD1. The CDR3 covers 15 residues. After removal of 3 bases from V and 1 base from J, the junction contained 1 base not matched to a gene. Germline CDR1 SGHTA, CDR2 FQGNSA.

This clonotype has ten or more counts. The CDR3 sequence: CASSQGMGQATDNEQFF. CDR3 DNA: TGTGCCAGCAGCCAAGGCATGGGACAGGCTACCGACAATGAGCAGTTCTTC. The chain carries TRBV3-1 and TRBJ2-1, with 8 bases fitting TRBD1. This CDR3 comprises 17 residues. With 1 base clipped from V and 5 bases from J, the junction kept 10 bases outside the gene matches. In germline, CDR1 is LGHDT, CDR2 YNNKEL (reference sequence).

The chain joins TRBV3-1 to TRBJ2-5; TRBD1 matches at 9 bases. The CDR3 has 16 amino acids. Germline assignment: CDR1 LGHDT and CDR2 YNNKEL (reference sequence). V dropped 0 bases and J dropped 5; count of bases not matched to a gene: 7. CDR3 amino acids: CASSQDRGQGWETQYF. The CDR3 DNA reads as TGTGCCAGCAGCCAAGATCGGGGACAGGGATGGGAGACCCAGTACTTC.

The genes are TRBV6-6 and TRBJ1-2; D remains unclear. The V end lost 5 bases, the J end lost 3 bases, and 10 bases lay between the germline ends. CDR1 and CDR2 from the germline V gene are MNHNY and SVGAGI (reference sequence). The CDR3 spans 13 residues. The CDR3 here is CASSTNPDYGYTF. CDR3 coding DNA: TGTGCCAGCAGTACCAATCCGGACTATGGCTACACCTTC.

This clonotype was observed a handful of times. The chain recombines TRBV7-2 with TRBJ1-1, with 7 bases fitting TRBD1. Losses at the gene ends were 2 bases for V and 6 bases for J; bases not matched to a gene: 6. The CDR3 sequence is 14 residues long. CDR1 is SGHTA, CDR2 FQGNSA, per germline. CDR3 nucleotide sequence: TGTGCCAGCAGCTTAAGTGTGGGACAGCCTGAAGCTTTCTTT. Protein product: CASSLSVGQPEAFF.

V and J are TRBV29-1 and TRBJ2-7, with 9 bases identical to TRBD1. The CDR3 length is 15 residues. CDR1 is SQVTM, CDR2 ANQGSEA, per germline. Germline trimming cut 0 bases from V and 6 bases from J; bases unmatched to any gene: 9. CDR3 sequence: CSVEDLRTGVGEQYF. DNA for the CDR3: TGCAGCGTTGAAGATCTTAGGACAGGGGTGGGCGAGCAGTACTTC.

This clonotype occurred many times. The J gene is TRBJ2-3, the V gene TRBV4-3, with 11 bases matching TRBD1. Germline-derived CDR1 and CDR2 are LGHNA and YSLEER. The CDR3 totals 16 residues. V dropped 0 bases and J dropped 6; count of bases not matched to a gene: 5. CDR3 loop: CASSQDRTGGADTQYF. CDR3 in DNA: TGCGCCAGCAGCCAAGATCGGACAGGGGGCGCGGATACGCAGTATTTT.

This clonotype appeared a few times. This CDR3 reads CASSTRARGDETQYF. The CDR3 DNA follows: TGTGCCAGCAGCACCCGAGCCCGGGGCGATGAGACCCAGTACTTC. V usage is TRBV5-4 and J usage is TRBJ2-5, with D perhaps given as TRBD1 or TRBD2 (5 bases each). V was shortened by 4 bases and J by 5 bases, with 18 bases between the two germline ends. In germline, CDR1 is SGHNT, CDR2 YYREEE (reference sequence). The CDR3 is made up of 15 amino acids. Variable domain in full (rest from reference TRBV5-4 and TRBJ2-5): ETGVTQSPTHLIKTRGQQVTLRCSSQSGHNTVSWYQQALGQGPQFIFQYYREEENGRGNFPPRFSGLQFPNYSSELNVNALELDDSALYLCASSTRARGDETQYFGPGTRLLVL.

V is TRBV4-3 and J is TRBJ2-1; 8 bases are shared with TRBD1. The CDR3 runs to 16 residues. Trimming cost V 0 bases and J 5 bases; bases outside gene matches: 6. Germline V gene sequence: CDR1 LGHNA, CDR2 YSLEER. The CDR3 region is CASSQDYRGFNNEQFF. The CDR3 bases are TGCGCCAGCAGCCAAGATTACAGGGGGTTTAACAATGAGCAGTTCTTC.

CDR3 amino acids: CAISRQGERETQYF. CDR3 bases: TGTGCCATCAGTCGCCAGGGGGAAAGGGAGACCCAGTACTTC. The rearrangement uses TRBV10-3 and TRBJ2-5; 7 positions agree with TRBD1. This CDR3 region has 14 residues. Germline loops: CDR1 ENHRY, CDR2 SYGVKD. Trimming cost V 5 bases and J 5 bases; bases outside gene matches: 8.

In this sample, this clonotype turned up many times. The chain links TRBV2 to TRBJ1-2, with TRBD1 matching 8 bases. With V trimmed by 4 bases and J by 5 bases, 0 bases remained unmatched. Germline CDR1 and CDR2: SNHLY and FYNNEI. This CDR3 has 12 residues. For the CDR3, the DNA is TGTGCCAGCAGTGGACAGGGGTATGGCTACACCTTC. Protein product: CASSGQGYGYTF.

On this clonotype: One end of the junction fails to match germline, which may point to a read error. The chain links TRBV5-1 to TRBJ1-2, with D possibly matching TRBD1 (6 bases). The CDR3 loop spans 14 amino acids. The germline CDR1 and CDR2 sequences are SGHRS and YFSETQ. The CDR3 region is CASSPSASQQGRAF. In nucleotides, the CDR3 is TGCGCCAGCAGCCCGAGTGCTAGCCAACAGGGAAGGGCCTTC.

The sample holds many counts of this clonotype. The V gene is TRBV7-2, the J gene TRBJ2-5; a weak D match, TRBD1 (7 bases). This CDR3 has 14 residues. Germline V gene lookup returns CDR1 SGHTA and CDR2 FQGNSA. V lost 7 bases to trimming and J lost 7 bases, with 19 bases between them. The CDR3 DNA reads TGTGCCAGCAACACAGGGGAGCGGGTTGGGACCCAGTACTTC. This translates into CASNTGERVGTQYF. Using reference TRBV7-2 and TRBJ2-5 for the parts outside the CDR3, the full variable domain is GAGVSQSPSNKVTEKGKDVELRCDPISGHTALYWYRQSLGQGLEFLIYFQGNSAPDKSGLPSDRFSAERTGGSVSTLTIQRTQQEDSAVYLCASNTGERVGTQYFGPGTRLLVL.

J is TRBJ2-7 and V is TRBV4-3, with no clear D. CDR1 is LGHNA, CDR2 YSLEER, per germline. CDR3 length: 13 residues. Between the trimmed V and J ends, which lost 0 bases and 3 bases, there was a span of 6 bases. In DNA form, the CDR3 reads TGCGCCAGCAGCCAAGATCTTAACTACGAGCAGTACTTC. It specifies CASSQDLNYEQYF.